Sequencing of this T cell receptor beta chain was carried out in a study of T-cell reconstitution after alpha-beta-depleted transplantation in children. Broader study findings: Some patients' high day-60 TCRbeta diversity was traced to surviving recipient T cells and thymic progenitors. After transplant, at about two months, alpha-beta T cells were reportedly derived from several hundred expanded graft clones. T-cell numbers and diversity, one year after transplant, stemmed largely from T cells that were newly produced.

As it was prepared, the TCRbeta library received unique molecular identifiers. MiXCR, applied by TCRdb to the PCR reads, yields one record per CDR3 protein. Of around 300,000 distinct CDR3 sequences listed, approximately 23% are singletons. This clonotype was observed a few times. The antigen remains undetermined. V shed 0 bases and J shed 12 bases, with 15 bases lying between them. This CDR3 is 13 amino acids long. Germline V lookup: CDR1 SGHDT, CDR2 YYEEEE. This sequence originates from a male patient under 18 who had a stem cell transplant for acute lymphoblastic leukemia, so the T cells may come from the graft donor. The starting material was PBMCs, mostly from graft donor cells, obtained 180 days after TCRalphabeta/CD19-depleted stem cell transplant. The chain is built from TRBV5-6 and TRBJ1-1; unclear D gene. Here the CDR3 DNA reads TGTGCCAGCAGCTTGGACAGCCCTCGAGGGACTTTCTTT. Amino acids: CASSLDSPRGTFF.